This T cell receptor (beta chain) was captured by sequencing in a study of blood T cells in healthy people across ages. Donors ranged from about 6 to 95 years old and were healthy Caucasians in Russia. The CDR3 spans 14 residues. The germline gives CDR1 SEHNR, CDR2 FQNEAQ (reference sequence). With V trimmed by 5 bases and J by 8 bases, 10 bases remained unmatched. Worth noting for this clonotype: What it binds is not known.

With a J-beta primer mix and a sample-barcoded 5' primer, a second PCR ran 7 to 11 cycles. TCRdb passed the 5' RACE reads through MiXCR, listing each CDR3 protein once. The sample records more than 650,000 distinct CDR3 sequences, roughly 20% being singletons. Overall study results and limits: Any changes in expanded clonotypes were possibly confounded, as donor CMV status remained unknown.

The sequenced material came from blood. This clonotype was sampled from a man between 65 and 79 years old in good health. The V and J genes are TRBV7-9 and TRBJ2-7; 9 positions match TRBD1. The CDR3 protein is CASSIPGQGLKQYF. CDR3 nucleotides: TGTGCCAGCAGCATTCCGGGACAGGGCTTAAAGCAGTACTTC.